This TCR beta chain was documented in a study of control samples from healthy donors and cancer patients. The CDR3 spans 15 residues. Germline loops: CDR1 MDHEN, CDR2 SYDVKM. After removal of 6 bases from V and 6 bases from J, the junction contained 10 bases not matched to a gene. Sequencing used immunoSEQ multiplex PCR; TCRdb keeps in-frame clones, though not all of them. The table shows around 160,000 clones, with under 95% occurring only once. This receptor was obtained from a man between 18 and 35 years old in good health. Sequenced sample: blood. This chain joins TRBV28 and TRBJ1-5, with 8 bases that match TRBD1. In DNA, the CDR3 is TGTGCCAGCAGCACCGGACAGGGTGGGACTCAGCCCCAGCATTTT. Protein product: CASSTGQGGTQPQHF.